Listed below are T cell receptor beta chains from one sample, sequenced in a study of T cell repertoires in ileal Crohn's disease. TCRdb keeps only in-frame clones here, not all; method: immunoSEQ multiplex PCR. This sample carries about 380 clones, less than 95% of them seen once, and the ten largest clones take 11% to 15%. Sequenced material: ileal tissue. Receptor source: an adult with Crohn's disease. The CDR3 runs from the conserved cysteine through the conserved F or W. A D gene is named only where the DNA matches it firmly.

J gene,V gene,D gene,CDR3 DNA,CDR3 protein
TRBJ1-2,TRBV19,-,TGTGCCAGTACTATGACAGCTAACTATGGCTACACCTTC,CASTMTANYGYTF
TRBJ1-1,TRBV6-5,TRBD1,TGTGCCAGCAGTCAGACAGGGGTCGAAGCTTTCTTT,CASSQTGVEAFF
TRBJ1-4,TRBV19,TRBD1,TGTGCCGGTAAAAGGTCCGACAGGGATGAAAAACTGTTTTTT,CAGKRSDRDEKLFF
TRBJ1-6,TRBV15,TRBD1,TGTGCCACCAGCCCCAGACAGGGGTTAGGTTCACCCCTCCACTTT,CATSPRQGLGSPLHF
TRBJ1-1,TRBV5-6,TRBD1,TGTGCCAGCAGCTTGGACAGGGGGCGAGTCCTGGACACTGAAGCTTTCTTT,CASSLDRGRVLDTEAFF
TRBJ2-7,TRBV5-6,-,TGTGCCAGCAGCTTACCTTCCGGGGTCTCAGCCTACGAGCAGTACTTC,CASSLPSGVSAYEQYF
TRBJ1-2,TRBV7-2,TRBD1,TGTGCCAGCAGCTTAGATGGGGCAGGGGGGCCCTATGGCTACACCTTC,CASSLDGAGGPYGYTF
TRBJ1-6,TRBV27,TRBD1,TGTGCCAGCAGTTTAAGGTCGGGACAGGGCTATAATTCACCCCTCCACTTT,CASSLRSGQGYNSPLHF
TRBJ1-3,TRBV7-2,-,TGTGCCAGCAGCTTAGTCGACAGAGGAAACACCATATATTTT,CASSLVDRGNTIYF
TRBJ2-7,TRBV18,TRBD1,TGTGCCAGCTCACCGGGCGGGACAGGTTCCTACGAGCAGTACTTC,CASSPGGTGSYEQYF
TRBJ1-2,TRBV19,-,TGTGCCAGTAGAGTGGTAGGGGACTATGGCTACACCTTC,CASRVVGDYGYTF
TRBJ2-7,TRBV6-5,TRBD1,TGTGCCAGCAGTTACTCGGGACAGGAGAATTACGAGCAGTACTTC,CASSYSGQENYEQYF
TRBJ2-7,TRBV6-5,-,TGTGCCACCCAAAGAGACGGGGACTACGAGCAGTACTTC,CATQRDGDYEQYF
TRBJ1-1,TRBV5-1,-,TGCGCCAGCAGCTTAATTGGGGGGAACACTGAAGCTTTCTTT,CASSLIGGNTEAFF
TRBJ2-7,TRBV15,-,TGTGCCACCAGCAGAGGTACAGGGGAGGACGAGCAGTACTTC,CATSRGTGEDEQYF
TRBJ1-4,TRBV2,-,TGTGCCAGTAGGCGGGTCGTGAGGAATGAAAAACTGTTTTTT,CASRRVVRNEKLFF
TRBJ2-7,TRBV6-6,TRBD2,TGTGCCAGCAAGCGGGGCTACGAGCAGTACTTC,CASKRGYEQYF
TRBJ1-5,TRBV30,-,TGTGCCTGGAGTGTACGGGAGAATCAGCCCCAGCATTTT,CAWSVRENQPQHF
TRBJ2-3,TRBV7-3,-,TGTGCCAGCAGCTTATTCGGGTCCCCCACAGATACGCAGTATTTT,CASSLFGSPTDTQYF
TRBJ2-2,TRBV9,TRBD2,TGTGCCAGCAGCTCGGGGGGACCCGGGGAGCTGTTTTTT,CASSSGGPGELFF
TRBJ2-2,TRBV9,TRBD2,TGTGCCAGCAGCGCCCAGCGGGGGTTGGACACCGGGGAGCTGTTTTTT,CASSAQRGLDTGELFF
TRBJ2-3,TRBV2,-,TGTGCCAGCGGACAGCGGTTAGCCACAGATACGCAGTATTTT,CASGQRLATDTQYF
TRBJ1-5,TRBV6-1,TRBD1,TGTGCCAGCAGGGTTGACAGGGTCCAGCCCCAGCATTTT,CASRVDRVQPQHF
TRBJ1-2,TRBV5-4,-,TGTGCCAGCAGCCGCGGCGTACCAGGAAGACCTATGGCTACATTC,CASSRGVPGRPMATF